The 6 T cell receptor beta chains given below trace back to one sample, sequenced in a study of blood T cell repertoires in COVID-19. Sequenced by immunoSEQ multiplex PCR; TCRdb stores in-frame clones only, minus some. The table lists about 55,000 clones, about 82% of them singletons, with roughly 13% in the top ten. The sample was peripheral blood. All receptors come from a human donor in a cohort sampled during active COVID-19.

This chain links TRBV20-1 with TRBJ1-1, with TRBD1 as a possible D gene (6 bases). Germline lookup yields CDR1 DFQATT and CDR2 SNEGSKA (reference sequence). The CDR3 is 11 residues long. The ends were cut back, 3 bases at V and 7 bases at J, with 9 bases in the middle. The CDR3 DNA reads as TGCAGTGCTAGTCAGGGGATTGAAGCTTTCTTT. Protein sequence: CSASQGIEAFF.

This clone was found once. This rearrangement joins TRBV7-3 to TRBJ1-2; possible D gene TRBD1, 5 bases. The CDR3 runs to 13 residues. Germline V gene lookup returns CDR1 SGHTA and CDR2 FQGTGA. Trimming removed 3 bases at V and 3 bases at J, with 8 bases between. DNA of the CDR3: TGTGCCAGCAGCTTGGGGGGGTACTATGGCTACACCTTC. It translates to CASSLGGYYGYTF. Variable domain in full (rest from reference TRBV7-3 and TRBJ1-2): GAGVSQTPSNKVTEKGKYVELRCDPISGHTALYWYRQSLGQGPEFLIYFQGTGAADDSGLPNDRFFAVRPEGSVSTLKIQRTERGDSAVYLCASSLGGYYGYTFGSGTRLTVV.

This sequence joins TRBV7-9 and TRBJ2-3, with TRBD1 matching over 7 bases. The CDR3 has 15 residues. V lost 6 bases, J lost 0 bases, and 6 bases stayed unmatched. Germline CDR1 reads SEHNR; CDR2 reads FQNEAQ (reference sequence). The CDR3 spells CASRTGTDSTDTQYF. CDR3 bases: TGTGCCAGCAGAACTGGGACAGATAGCACAGATACGCAGTATTTT.

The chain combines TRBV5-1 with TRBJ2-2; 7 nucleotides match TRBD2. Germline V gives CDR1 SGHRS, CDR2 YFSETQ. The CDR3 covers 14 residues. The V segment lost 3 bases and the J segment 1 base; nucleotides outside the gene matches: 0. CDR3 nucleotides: TGCGCCAGCAGCTGGGAGGGGAACACCGGGGAGCTGTTTTTT. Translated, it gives CASSWEGNTGELFF.

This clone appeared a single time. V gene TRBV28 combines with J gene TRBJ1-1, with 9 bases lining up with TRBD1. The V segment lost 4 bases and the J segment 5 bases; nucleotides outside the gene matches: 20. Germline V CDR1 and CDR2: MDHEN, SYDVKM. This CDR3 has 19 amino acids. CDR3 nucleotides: TGTGCCAGCAGTTCCCCGTTGTTAGACGTACAGGGGGCGAGGACTGAAGCTTTCTTT. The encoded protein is CASSSPLLDVQGARTEAFF.

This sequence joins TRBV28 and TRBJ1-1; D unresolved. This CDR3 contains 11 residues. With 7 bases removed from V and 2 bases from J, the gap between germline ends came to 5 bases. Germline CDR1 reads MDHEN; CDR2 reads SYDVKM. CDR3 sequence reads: CASTGNTEAFF. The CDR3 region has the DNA TGTGCCAGCACAGGTAACACTGAAGCTTTCTTT.